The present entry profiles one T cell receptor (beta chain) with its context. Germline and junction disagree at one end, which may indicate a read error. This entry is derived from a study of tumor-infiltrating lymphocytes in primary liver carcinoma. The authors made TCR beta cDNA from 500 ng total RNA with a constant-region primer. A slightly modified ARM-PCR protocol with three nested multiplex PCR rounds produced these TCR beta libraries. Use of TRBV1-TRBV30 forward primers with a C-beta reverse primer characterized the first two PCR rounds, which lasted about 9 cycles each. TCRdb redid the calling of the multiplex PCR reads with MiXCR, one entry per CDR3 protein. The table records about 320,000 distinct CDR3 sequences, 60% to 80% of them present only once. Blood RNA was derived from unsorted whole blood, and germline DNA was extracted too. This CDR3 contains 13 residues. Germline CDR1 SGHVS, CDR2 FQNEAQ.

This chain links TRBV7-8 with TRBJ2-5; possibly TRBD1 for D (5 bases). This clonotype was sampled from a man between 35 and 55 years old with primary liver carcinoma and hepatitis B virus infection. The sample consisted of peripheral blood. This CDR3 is CTSSLSQVETQYF. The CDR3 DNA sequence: TGTACCAGCAGCTTATCACAGGTGGAGACCCAGTACTTC.